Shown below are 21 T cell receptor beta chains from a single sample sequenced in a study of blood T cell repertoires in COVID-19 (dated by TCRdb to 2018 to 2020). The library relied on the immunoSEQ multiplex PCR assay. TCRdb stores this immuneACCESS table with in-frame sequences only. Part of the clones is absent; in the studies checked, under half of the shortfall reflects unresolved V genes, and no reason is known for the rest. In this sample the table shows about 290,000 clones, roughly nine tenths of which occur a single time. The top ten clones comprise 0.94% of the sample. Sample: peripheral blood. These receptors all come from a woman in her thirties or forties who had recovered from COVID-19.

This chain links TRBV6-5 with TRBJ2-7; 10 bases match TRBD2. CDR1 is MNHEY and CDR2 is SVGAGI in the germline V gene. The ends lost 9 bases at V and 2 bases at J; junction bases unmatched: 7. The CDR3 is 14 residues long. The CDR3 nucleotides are TGTGCCAGTGAGGAACTAGCGGGGACCTACGAGCAGTACTTC. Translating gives CASEELAGTYEQYF.

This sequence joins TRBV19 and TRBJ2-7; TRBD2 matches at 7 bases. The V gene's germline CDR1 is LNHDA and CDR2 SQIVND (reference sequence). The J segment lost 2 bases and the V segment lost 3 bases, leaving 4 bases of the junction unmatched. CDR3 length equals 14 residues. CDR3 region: CASSMASGTYEQYF. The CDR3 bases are TGTGCCAGTAGTATGGCTAGCGGTACCTACGAGCAGTACTTC.

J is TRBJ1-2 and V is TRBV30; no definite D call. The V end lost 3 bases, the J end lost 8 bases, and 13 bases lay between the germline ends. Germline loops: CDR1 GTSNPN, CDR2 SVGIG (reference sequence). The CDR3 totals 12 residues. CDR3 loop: CAWSETELGYTF. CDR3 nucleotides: TGTGCCTGGAGCGAGACTGAATTGGGCTACACCTTC.

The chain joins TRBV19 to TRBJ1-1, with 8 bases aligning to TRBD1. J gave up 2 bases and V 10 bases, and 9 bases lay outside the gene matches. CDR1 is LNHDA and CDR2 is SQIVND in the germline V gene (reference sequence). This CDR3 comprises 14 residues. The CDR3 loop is CATTDRGPNTEAFF. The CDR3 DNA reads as TGTGCCACAACTGACAGGGGACCAAACACTGAAGCTTTCTTT.

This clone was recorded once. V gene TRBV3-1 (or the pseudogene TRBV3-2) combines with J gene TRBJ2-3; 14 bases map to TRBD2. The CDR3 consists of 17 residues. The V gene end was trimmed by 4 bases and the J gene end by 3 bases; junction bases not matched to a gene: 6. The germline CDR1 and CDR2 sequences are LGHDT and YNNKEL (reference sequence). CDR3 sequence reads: CASSPGLAGEGTDTQYF. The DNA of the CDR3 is TGTGCCAGCAGCCCGGGACTAGCGGGAGAGGGGACAGATACGCAGTATTTT.

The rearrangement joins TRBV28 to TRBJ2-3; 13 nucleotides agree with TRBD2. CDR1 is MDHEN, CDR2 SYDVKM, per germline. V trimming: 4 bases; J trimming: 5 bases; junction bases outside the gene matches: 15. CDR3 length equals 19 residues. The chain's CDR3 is CASSSGTSGIRGRGDTQYF. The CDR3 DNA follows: TGTGCCAGCAGTTCCGGGACTAGCGGGATCCGTGGTCGTGGAGATACGCAGTATTTT.

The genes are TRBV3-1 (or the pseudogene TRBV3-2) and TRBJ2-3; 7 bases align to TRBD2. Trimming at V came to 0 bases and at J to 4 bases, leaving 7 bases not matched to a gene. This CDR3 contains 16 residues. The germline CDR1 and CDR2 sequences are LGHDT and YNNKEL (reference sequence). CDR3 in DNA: TGTGCCAGCAGCCAAGACCCAGCGGGAAGGGCAGATACGCAGTATTTT. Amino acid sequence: CASSQDPAGRADTQYF.

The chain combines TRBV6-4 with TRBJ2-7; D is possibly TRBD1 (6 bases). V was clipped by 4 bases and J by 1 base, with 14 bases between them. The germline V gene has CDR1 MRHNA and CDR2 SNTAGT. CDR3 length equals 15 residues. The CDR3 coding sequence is TGTGCCAGCAGTGGCCTTCGGGACATGTCCTACGAGCAGTACTTC. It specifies CASSGLRDMSYEQYF.

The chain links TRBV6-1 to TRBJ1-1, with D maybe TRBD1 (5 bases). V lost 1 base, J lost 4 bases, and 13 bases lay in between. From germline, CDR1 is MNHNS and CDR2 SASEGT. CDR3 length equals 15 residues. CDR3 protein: CASSEEAGSITEAFF. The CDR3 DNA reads TGTGCCAGCAGTGAAGAGGCAGGGTCGATCACTGAAGCTTTCTTT.

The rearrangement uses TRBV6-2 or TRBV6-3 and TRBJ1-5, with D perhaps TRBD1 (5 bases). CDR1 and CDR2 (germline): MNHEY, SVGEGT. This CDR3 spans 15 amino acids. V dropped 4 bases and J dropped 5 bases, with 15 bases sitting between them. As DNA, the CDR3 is TGTGCCAGCAGTTCCCCATCAGGGACTTATCAGCCCCAGCATTTT. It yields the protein CASSSPSGTYQPQHF.

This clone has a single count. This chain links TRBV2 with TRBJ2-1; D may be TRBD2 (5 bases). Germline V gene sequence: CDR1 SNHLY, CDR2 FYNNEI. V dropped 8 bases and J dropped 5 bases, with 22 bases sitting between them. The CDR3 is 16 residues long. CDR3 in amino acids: CASLHGSRGLDNEQFF. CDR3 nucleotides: TGTGCCAGCCTACATGGCTCTCGAGGGCTGGACAATGAGCAGTTCTTC.

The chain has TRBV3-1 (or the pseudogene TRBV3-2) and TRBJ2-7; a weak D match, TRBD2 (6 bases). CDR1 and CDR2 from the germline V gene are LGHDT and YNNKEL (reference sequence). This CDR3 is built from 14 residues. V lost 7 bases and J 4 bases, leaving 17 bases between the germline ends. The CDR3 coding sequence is TGTGCCAGCACCCCCGGGACTTCCATATACGAGCAGTACTTC. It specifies CASTPGTSIYEQYF.

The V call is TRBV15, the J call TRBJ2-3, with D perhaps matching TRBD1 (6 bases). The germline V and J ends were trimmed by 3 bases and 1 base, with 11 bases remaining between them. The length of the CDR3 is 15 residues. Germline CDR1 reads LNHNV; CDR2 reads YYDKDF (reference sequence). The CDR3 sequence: CATSSGNRGTDTQYF. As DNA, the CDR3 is TGTGCCACCAGCAGTGGGAACAGGGGCACAGATACGCAGTATTTT.

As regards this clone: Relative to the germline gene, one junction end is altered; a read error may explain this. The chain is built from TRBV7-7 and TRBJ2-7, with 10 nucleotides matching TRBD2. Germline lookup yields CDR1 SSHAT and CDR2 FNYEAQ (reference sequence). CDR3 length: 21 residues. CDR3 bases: TGTGCTAGCAGCTCGTGGCTAGCGGGAGTCCCACTCGTTCCTTGGTCCTACGAGCAGTACTTC. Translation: CASSSWLAGVPLVPWSYEQYF.

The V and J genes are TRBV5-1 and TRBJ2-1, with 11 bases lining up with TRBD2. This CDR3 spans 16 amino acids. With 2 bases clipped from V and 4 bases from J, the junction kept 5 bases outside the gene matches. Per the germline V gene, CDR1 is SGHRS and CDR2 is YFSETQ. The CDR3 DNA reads TGCGCCAGCAGCTTCGAAACTAGCGGGAGTTACAATGAGCAGTTCTTC. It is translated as CASSFETSGSYNEQFF.

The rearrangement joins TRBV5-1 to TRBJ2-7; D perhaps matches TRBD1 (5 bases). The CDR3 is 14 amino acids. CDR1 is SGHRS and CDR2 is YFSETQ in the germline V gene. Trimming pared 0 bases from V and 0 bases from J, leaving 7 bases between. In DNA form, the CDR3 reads TGCGCCAGCAGCTTGGCCGACAGCTCCTACGAGCAGTACTTC. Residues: CASSLADSSYEQYF.

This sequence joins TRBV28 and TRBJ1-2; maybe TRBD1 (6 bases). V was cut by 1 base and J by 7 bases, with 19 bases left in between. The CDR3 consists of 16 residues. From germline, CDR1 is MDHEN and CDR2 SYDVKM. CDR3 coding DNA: TGTGCCAGCAGTTTATCTTACGCATACAGGGTGGTTGGCTACACCTTC. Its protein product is CASSLSYAYRVVGYTF.

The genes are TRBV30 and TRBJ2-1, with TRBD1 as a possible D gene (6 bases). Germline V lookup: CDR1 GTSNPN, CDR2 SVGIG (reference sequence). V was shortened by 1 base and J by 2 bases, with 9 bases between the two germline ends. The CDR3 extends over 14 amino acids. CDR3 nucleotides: TGTGCCTGGAGTGCCCGGACAGCCTACAATGAGCAGTTCTTC. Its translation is CAWSARTAYNEQFF.

Here the CDR3 DNA reads TGTGCCAGAACCCCGGGGGAGTACCAAGAGACCCAGTACTTC. This codes for CARTPGEYQETQYF. The V gene is TRBV5-3, the J gene TRBJ2-5; possibly TRBD2 for D (6 bases). TRBV5-3 is an ORF, and what it does is uncertain. Between the trimmed V and J ends, which lost 6 bases and 0 bases, there was a span of 12 bases. The CDR3 is made up of 14 amino acids.

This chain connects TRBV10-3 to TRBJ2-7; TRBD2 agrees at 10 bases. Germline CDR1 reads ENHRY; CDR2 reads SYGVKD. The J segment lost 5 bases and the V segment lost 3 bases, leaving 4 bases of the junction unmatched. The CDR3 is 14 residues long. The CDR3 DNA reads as TGTGCCATCAGTGAACGGCTAGCGGGAGACGAGCAGTACTTC. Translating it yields CAISERLAGDEQYF.

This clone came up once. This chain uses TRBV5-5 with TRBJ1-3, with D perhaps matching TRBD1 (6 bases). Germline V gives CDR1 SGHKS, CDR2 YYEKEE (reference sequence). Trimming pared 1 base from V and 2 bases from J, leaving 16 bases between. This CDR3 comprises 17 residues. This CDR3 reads CASSLWAGAVAGNTIYF. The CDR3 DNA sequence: TGTGCCAGCAGCTTGTGGGCAGGGGCGGTTGCTGGAAACACCATATATTTT.